These 26 T cell receptor beta chains originate from one sample sequenced in a study of T cells in Graves' hyperthyroidism and ophthalmopathy. Amplification yielded TCR beta CDR3 regions, with RNA transcripts as the source. The HTBI set primed first-round TCR CDR3 RT-PCR. TCRdb recomputed calls from the multiplex PCR reads with MiXCR, one row per CDR3 protein. The sample carries over 350,000 distinct CDR3 sequences, 11% to 15% recorded once. Input material: blood. The receptors were gathered from a man aged 50 to 60 with Graves' ophthalmopathy.

Only a few counts were recorded for this clonotype. This sequence joins TRBV19 and TRBJ2-1; 10 bases line up with TRBD2. The V and J ends lost 6 bases and 0 bases, in that order; junction bases with no gene match: 5. CDR1 and CDR2 from the germline V gene are LNHDA and SQIVND (reference sequence). The CDR3 is 16 amino acids. CDR3: CASRTASGSSYNEQFF. The CDR3, as DNA: TGTGCCAGTAGAACCGCTAGCGGGAGCTCCTACAATGAGCAGTTCTTC.

V usage is TRBV5-4 and J usage is TRBJ2-1; 8 bases fit TRBD1. With V trimmed by 7 bases and J by 7 bases, 7 bases remained unmatched. Germline lookup yields CDR1 SGHNT and CDR2 YYREEE (reference sequence). The CDR3 spans 13 residues. This CDR3 is CASDRGLNNEQFF. The CDR3, as DNA: TGTGCCAGCGACAGGGGCCTTAATAATGAGCAGTTCTTC.

As to this clonotype: A clone one base away is much larger, so this may be a read error. The chain has TRBV7-9 and TRBJ2-1; D is unresolved. CDR1 is SEHNR and CDR2 is FQNEAQ in the germline V gene (reference sequence). Trimming stripped 1 base from V and 10 bases from J, with 17 bases between. The CDR3 extends over 15 amino acids. CDR3 nucleotides: TGTGCCAGCAGCTTAGTGGGTCCCGTTACGGGCGAGCAGTTCTTC. Encoded protein: CASSLVGPVTGEQFF.

The chain links TRBV6-1 to TRBJ1-3; a weak D match, TRBD1 (5 bases). V was trimmed by 6 bases and J by 2 bases, leaving 17 bases between them. CDR1 and CDR2 from the germline V gene are MNHNS and SASEGT. The CDR3 sequence is 16 residues long. Here the CDR3 reads CASSQSLQGPGNTIYF. DNA for the CDR3: TGTGCCAGCAGCCAATCTCTTCAGGGCCCTGGAAACACCATATATTTT.

Ten or more counts support this clonotype. The chain links TRBV5-1 to TRBJ2-1; D might be TRBD1 or TRBD2, each matching 9 bases. CDR1 and CDR2 (germline): SGHRS, YFSETQ. V was trimmed by 4 bases and J by 4 bases, leaving 24 bases between them. The CDR3 contains 18 residues. CDR3 residues: CASSAGQGSGSRYNEQFF. The CDR3 DNA is TGCGCCAGCAGCGCGGGACAGGGTAGCGGGAGTCGGTACAATGAGCAGTTCTTC.

The V call is TRBV19, the J call TRBJ1-2; D is unresolved. Looked up from germline, CDR1 is LNHDA and CDR2 is SQIVND (reference sequence). The ends were cut back, 0 bases at V and 7 bases at J, with 9 bases in the middle. The CDR3 is made up of 13 amino acids. CDR3 nucleotide sequence: TGTGCCAGTAGTATAGACGGGCTGGCTGGCTACACCTTC. It codes for CASSIDGLAGYTF. Supplemented by reference TRBV19 and TRBJ1-2, the full variable domain reads DGGITQSPKYLFRKEGQNVTLSCEQNLNHDAMYWYRQDPGQGLRLIYYSQIVNDFQKGDIAEGYSVSREKKESFPLTVTSAQKNPTAFYLCASSIDGLAGYTFGSGTRLTVV.

The rearrangement uses TRBV24-1 and TRBJ1-1; no clear D gene. CDR1 and CDR2 (germline): KGHDR, SFDVKD. The CDR3 is 13 amino acids. The ends were cut back, 6 bases at V and 1 base at J, with 8 bases in the middle. CDR3 nucleotides: TGTGCCACCAGTCGAGGACCGAACACTGAAGCTTTCTTT. This encodes CATSRGPNTEAFF.

V is TRBV7-9 and J is TRBJ1-2; D possibly corresponds to TRBD1 (5 bases). The CDR3 runs to 15 residues. Trimming took 4 bases from V and 8 from J, leaving 20 bases between them. Germline V gives CDR1 SEHNR, CDR2 FQNEAQ (reference sequence). DNA of the CDR3: TGTGCCAGCAGCTCTTCGGGACTTCCAGGGAGGGGCTACACCTTC. Amino acids: CASSSSGLPGRGYTF.

This clonotype was counted ten times or more. The chain carries TRBV20-1 and TRBJ2-7, with D perhaps TRBD1 (6 bases). This CDR3 comprises 14 residues. Trimming stripped 2 bases from V and 0 bases from J, with 11 bases between. Germline CDR1 and CDR2: DFQATT and SNEGSKA (reference sequence). The CDR3 spells CSARRTEHSYEQYF. DNA of the CDR3: TGCAGTGCTAGAAGGACAGAGCACTCCTACGAGCAGTACTTC.

This clonotype was observed at least ten times. This rearrangement joins TRBV18 to TRBJ2-7; unclear D gene. Germline V CDR1 and CDR2: KGHSH, LQKENI. This CDR3 contains 14 residues. Trimming took 3 bases from V and 0 from J, leaving 9 bases between them. The CDR3 here is CASSPLTDSYEQYF. CDR3 DNA sequence: TGTGCCAGCTCACCTCTTACGGACTCCTACGAGCAGTACTTC.

This clonotype came up many times. The chain carries TRBV12-3 or TRBV12-4 and TRBJ1-1, with 10 bases fitting TRBD1. CDR3 length: 17 amino acids. Germline trimming cut 5 bases from V and 0 bases from J; bases unmatched to any gene: 9. CDR3 DNA sequence: TGTGCCAGCAGTCCCTGGACAGGGGGTACCATGAACACTGAAGCTTTCTTT. Translated: CASSPWTGGTMNTEAFF.

This clonotype was recorded at least ten times. This chain connects TRBV7-8 to TRBJ2-1, with 10 bases fitting TRBD2. Germline V gene sequence: CDR1 SGHVS, CDR2 FQNEAQ. The V and J ends lost 2 bases and 8 bases, in that order; junction bases with no gene match: 12. This CDR3 has 17 residues. CDR3 protein: CASSLTGASGSRDEQFF. The CDR3 coding sequence is TGTGCCAGCAGCTTAACCGGGGCTAGCGGGAGTCGGGATGAGCAGTTCTTC. The full variable domain, its missing parts supplied by reference TRBV7-8 and TRBJ2-1, is GAGVSQSPRYKVAKRGQDVALRCDPISGHVSLFWYQQALGQGPEFLTYFQNEAQLDKSGLPSDRFFAERPEGSVSTLKIQRTQQEDSAVYLCASSLTGASGSRDEQFFGPGTRLTVL.

The sample holds many counts of this clonotype. The chain joins TRBV2 to TRBJ2-3; maybe TRBD2 (6 bases). The CDR3 has 16 residues. Trimming removed 1 base at V and 1 base at J, with 12 bases between. CDR1 and CDR2 (germline): SNHLY, FYNNEI. In DNA form, the CDR3 reads TGTGCCAGCAGTGAAGATCTACCGGGAGGCACAGATACGCAGTATTTT. As protein: CASSEDLPGGTDTQYF.

This clonotype was recorded at least ten times. The chain couples TRBV2 to TRBJ1-1; D is unresolved. The CDR3 loop spans 12 amino acids. Germline-derived CDR1 and CDR2 are SNHLY and FYNNEI. Trimming removed 3 bases from V and 1 base from J, with 3 bases in between. The DNA for the CDR3 is TGTGCCAGCAGTGACGAGAACACTGAAGCTTTCTTT. Translated: CASSDENTEAFF.

Many counts were recorded for this clonotype. The rearrangement uses TRBV7-2 and TRBJ2-3; weak D call: TRBD2 (6 bases). Trimming left V 5 bases short and J 1 base short, with 10 bases between. The CDR3 is 14 residues long. The germline gives CDR1 SGHTA, CDR2 FQGNSA. In nucleotides, the CDR3 is TGTGCCAGCAGCAGACCGGGGGGCACAGATACGCAGTATTTT. Translation gives CASSRPGGTDTQYF.

This clonotype was counted a few times. The chain links TRBV7-9 to TRBJ2-3; 11 nucleotides align to TRBD2. Germline lookup yields CDR1 SEHNR and CDR2 FQNEAQ (reference sequence). With 3 bases clipped from V and 2 bases from J, the junction kept 7 bases outside the gene matches. The CDR3 loop spans 17 amino acids. The CDR3 DNA follows: TGTGCCAGCAGCTTGGGACTAGCGGCCCATTCCACAGATACGCAGTATTTT. The encoded protein is CASSLGLAAHSTDTQYF.

At least ten counts were recorded for this clonotype. This sequence joins TRBV5-1 and TRBJ2-7; D call uncertain. CDR1 and CDR2 from the germline V gene are SGHRS and YFSETQ. The V end was cut by 4 bases, the J end by 2 bases, with 16 bases between. The CDR3 has 15 residues. Written as DNA, the CDR3 is TGCGCCAGCAGCCCCGTCTTCGGTTCACCCTACGAGCAGTACTTC. This gives the protein CASSPVFGSPYEQYF.

The chain has TRBV28 and TRBJ2-1; tentative D call: TRBD2 (6 bases). Trimming left V 5 bases short and J 9 bases short, with 14 bases between. Germline V lookup: CDR1 MDHEN, CDR2 SYDVKM. CDR3 length equals 13 residues. The CDR3 nucleotides are TGTGCCAGCAGTGCCTTTTCTAGCGTTGAGCAGTTCTTC. This encodes CASSAFSSVEQFF.

As regards this clonotype: A much larger clone is a single base away; this may be a read error. The CDR3, as DNA: TGTGCCAGCAGGCTCAGTGGAATCGCAGATACGCAGTATTTT. Its translation: CASRLSGIADTQYF. The V gene is TRBV5-8, the J gene TRBJ2-3; D unresolved. Per the germline V gene, CDR1 is SGHTS and CDR2 is YDEGEE. The CDR3 length is 14 residues. The germline V and J ends were trimmed by 5 bases and 4 bases, with 14 bases remaining between them.

This clonotype has a count of ten or more. The chain uses TRBV12-3 or TRBV12-4 and TRBJ1-1, with 9 bases lining up with TRBD1. The CDR3 spans 14 residues. The J segment lost 7 bases and the V segment lost 3 bases, leaving 6 bases of the junction unmatched. CDR3 loop: CASSFGQGYGEAFF. CDR3 bases: TGTGCCAGCAGTTTCGGACAGGGGTACGGTGAAGCTTTCTTT.

This clonotype has at least ten counts. The chain joins TRBV2 to TRBJ2-2, with D perhaps matching TRBD2 (5 bases). The ends were cut back, 2 bases at V and 4 bases at J, with 8 bases in the middle. CDR3 size: 14 residues. Looked up from germline, CDR1 is SNHLY and CDR2 is FYNNEI. The CDR3 here is CASSERRSTGELFF. The CDR3 region has the DNA TGTGCCAGCAGTGAAAGGAGGTCCACCGGGGAGCTGTTTTTT. Complete variable domain (other parts from reference TRBV2 and TRBJ2-2): EPEVTQTPSHQVTQMGQEVILRCVPISNHLYFYWYRQILGQKVEFLVSFYNNEISEKSEIFDDQFSVERPDGSNFTLKIRSTKLEDSAMYFCASSERRSTGELFFGEGSRLTVL.

The chain combines TRBV3-1 with TRBJ2-7; D call uncertain. This CDR3 is 13 amino acids long. Germline V gene sequence: CDR1 LGHDT, CDR2 YNNKEL (reference sequence). V lost 2 bases to trimming and J lost 7 bases, with 12 bases between them. The CDR3 region is CASSQSPLGEQYF. Here the CDR3 DNA reads TGTGCCAGCAGCCAAAGTCCCCTCGGGGAGCAGTACTTC.

This clonotype was found a few times. The chain joins TRBV14 to TRBJ2-7, with D unclear. CDR3 size: 13 residues. Trimming took off 1 base at V and 4 bases at J, with 8 bases between the two ends. Germline V lookup: CDR1 SGHDN, CDR2 FVKESK. CDR3 region: CASSQVIGYEQYF. Here the CDR3 DNA reads TGTGCCAGCAGCCAAGTGATCGGGTACGAGCAGTACTTC.

This chain connects TRBV20-1 to TRBJ1-5; 8 positions agree with TRBD1. The CDR3 runs 23 residues. Germline CDR1 reads DFQATT; CDR2 reads SNEGSKA (reference sequence). The junction had 27 bases not matched to a gene; V was cut back by 0 bases and J by 2 bases. CDR3 region: CSARDVSRGQGPPMWMGNQPQHF. The CDR3 coding sequence is TGCAGTGCTAGAGATGTTAGCAGGGGGCAGGGGCCGCCGATGTGGATGGGCAATCAGCCCCAGCATTTT.

On this clonotype itself: This clone may be a read error of a much larger clone one base away. The missing conserved phenylalanine or tryptophan at the end of this CDR3 makes a read error likely. The V and J genes are TRBV20-1 and TRBJ2-1, with 9 bases identical to TRBD2. The germline CDR1 and CDR2 sequences are DFQATT and SNEGSKA (reference sequence). This CDR3 spans 16 amino acids. Germline trimming cut 0 bases from V and 3 bases from J; bases unmatched to any gene: 6. The CDR3 loop reads CSARDPASGIYNEQFL. In DNA form, the CDR3 reads TGCAGTGCTAGAGATCCGGCTAGCGGGATCTACAATGAGCAGTTCCTC.

Points on this clonotype: This may be a read error: a much more frequent sequence differs by one nucleotide. The chain combines TRBV12-3 or TRBV12-4 with TRBJ2-2; D call uncertain. The CDR3 has 14 residues. The CDR3 loop is CARSLKASRRELFF. The DNA for the CDR3 is TGTGCCAGAAGTTTAAAAGCCTCCCGTAGGGAGCTGTTTTTT.